This T cell receptor (beta chain) emerged from a study of shared clonotypes between healthy human individuals. Whole-study results and caveats: It was the non-shared clonotypes that had lower generation probabilities than clonotypes shared by all four donors.

About this clone itself: What it binds is not known.

The method was immunoSEQ multiplex PCR; TCRdb's version includes in-frame clones alone and lacks a portion of them. The data hold millions of clones, with 85% to 95% observed a single time. Losses at the gene ends were 5 bases for V and 6 bases for J; bases not matched to a gene: 9. Germline lookup yields CDR1 MNHEY and CDR2 SMNVEV (reference sequence). The CDR3 spans 15 residues. Specimen: naive CD4+ T cells sorted from blood. Subset specified: CD45RA+ positively selected. The sequence was obtained from a man aged 18 to 35 in good health. This chain joins TRBV27 and TRBJ2-7; 11 bases map to TRBD2. CDR3 bases: TGTGCCAGCAGTCCTGGGACTAGCGGTTCGAGCGAGCAGTACTTC. Its translation is CASSPGTSGSSEQYF.